This is a list of T cell receptor beta chains from one sample in a study of blood T cell repertoires in COVID-19. Sequencing was performed with immunoSEQ multiplex PCR; in TCRdb, only in-frame clones are kept and a portion is missing. The sample carries about 360,000 clones, 86% recorded once. The material sequenced was peripheral blood. The receptor set was obtained from a woman aged 55-70 years with COVID-19, enrolled during active disease. CDR3s include the opening cysteine and the closing phenylalanine or tryptophan. D genes are given only for firm matches. Clone size is shown for a subset of rows, as once, few, many or a class of expanded clone.

cdr3_nt: TGTGCCAGCAGCTTGCAAAGATTTACAAATCAGCCCCAGCATTTT; cdr3_aa: CASSLQRFTNQPQHF; j_call: TRBJ1-5; d_call: .; clone_size: .; v_call: TRBV5-6
cdr3_nt: TGTGCCAGCAGCTTATCAGGGGCACAAGAGACCCAGTACTTC; cdr3_aa: CASSLSGAQETQYF; j_call: TRBJ2-5; d_call: .; clone_size: .; v_call: TRBV5-6
cdr3_nt: TGTGCCACGGGACACACGAACACTGAAGCTTTCTTT; cdr3_aa: CATGHTNTEAFF; j_call: TRBJ1-1; d_call: .; clone_size: .; v_call: TRBV2
cdr3_nt: TGTGCCAGCAGTGAATACGGGACAGGGGGTGGCTACACCTTC; cdr3_aa: CASSEYGTGGGYTF; j_call: TRBJ1-2; d_call: TRBD1; clone_size: few; v_call: TRBV2
cdr3_nt: TGTGCCAGCATCACGGGAGGAGGGCTAGACACCTTC; cdr3_aa: CASITGGGLDTF; j_call: TRBJ1-2; d_call: .; clone_size: .; v_call: TRBV6-5
cdr3_nt: TGTGCCAGCAGTCCCAGCGGGCGGTATTCAGATACGCAGTATTTT; cdr3_aa: CASSPSGRYSDTQYF; j_call: TRBJ2-3; d_call: .; clone_size: .; v_call: TRBV9
cdr3_nt: TGTGCCAGCAACTTACGGTCCGGGGGGGCGTTGCCCCAGCATTTT; cdr3_aa: CASNLRSGGALPQHF; j_call: TRBJ1-5; d_call: .; clone_size: few; v_call: TRBV6-6
cdr3_nt: TGTGCCAGCAGTGAACCTGGACAGGGAATGAACACTGAAGCTTTCTTT; cdr3_aa: CASSEPGQGMNTEAFF; j_call: TRBJ1-1; d_call: TRBD1; clone_size: .; v_call: TRBV25-1
cdr3_nt: TGTGCCAGTAGTACCCGGACTGTCGGGGAGACCCAGTACTTC; cdr3_aa: CASSTRTVGETQYF; j_call: TRBJ2-5; d_call: .; clone_size: .; v_call: TRBV19
cdr3_nt: TGTGCCTCGCTGGGGACGGGGGGAGAGCAGTACTTC; cdr3_aa: CASLGTGGEQYF; j_call: TRBJ2-7; d_call: TRBD2; clone_size: .; v_call: TRBV2
cdr3_nt: TGTGCCAGCAGCTGGCAGTCGGGCACTGAAGCTTTCTTT; cdr3_aa: CASSWQSGTEAFF; j_call: TRBJ1-1; d_call: .; clone_size: .; v_call: TRBV5-4
cdr3_nt: TGTGCCTGGAGTGCCTACCAGGGGACCGGGGCCAACGTCCTGACTTTC; cdr3_aa: CAWSAYQGTGANVLTF; j_call: TRBJ2-6; d_call: .; clone_size: .; v_call: TRBV30
cdr3_nt: TGTGCCAGCAGTTTCCCCGGGTTGAACACCATATATTTT; cdr3_aa: CASSFPGLNTIYF; j_call: TRBJ1-3; d_call: .; clone_size: .; v_call: TRBV6-5
cdr3_nt: TGTGCCAGCAGTCAAACCACAGGGGGCGTAGGCGGGGAGCTGTTTTTT; cdr3_aa: CASSQTTGGVGGELFF; j_call: TRBJ2-2; d_call: TRBD1; clone_size: many; v_call: TRBV28
cdr3_nt: TGTGCCAGCACCAACGGCGGGGGTAAGAAGAACACTGAAGCTTTCTTT; cdr3_aa: CASTNGGGKKNTEAFF; j_call: TRBJ1-1; d_call: .; clone_size: .; v_call: TRBV11-3